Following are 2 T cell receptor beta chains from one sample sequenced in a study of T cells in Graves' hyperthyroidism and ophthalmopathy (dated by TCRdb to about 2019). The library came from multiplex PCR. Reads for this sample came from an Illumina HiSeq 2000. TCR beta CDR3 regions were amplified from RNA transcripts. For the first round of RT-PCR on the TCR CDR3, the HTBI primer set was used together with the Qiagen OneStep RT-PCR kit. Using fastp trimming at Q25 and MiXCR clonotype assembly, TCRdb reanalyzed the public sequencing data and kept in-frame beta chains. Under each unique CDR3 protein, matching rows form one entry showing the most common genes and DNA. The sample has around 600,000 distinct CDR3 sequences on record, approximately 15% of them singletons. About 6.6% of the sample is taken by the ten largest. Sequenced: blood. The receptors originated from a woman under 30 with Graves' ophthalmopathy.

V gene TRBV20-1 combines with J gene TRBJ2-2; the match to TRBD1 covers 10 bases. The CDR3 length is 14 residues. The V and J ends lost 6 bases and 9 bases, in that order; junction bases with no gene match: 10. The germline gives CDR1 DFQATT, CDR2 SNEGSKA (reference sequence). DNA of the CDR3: TGCAGTGCCACCGGGACAGGGGTCGTACGGGAGCTGTTTTTT. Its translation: CSATGTGVVRELFF.

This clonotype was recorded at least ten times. The CDR3 protein is CASSYSGQPPYEQYF. CDR3 nucleotides: TGTGCCAGCAGTTACTCGGGACAACCTCCCTACGAGCAGTACTTC. This chain links TRBV6-5 with TRBJ2-7; D possibly corresponds to TRBD1 (6 bases). Per germline, CDR1 MNHEY and CDR2 SVGAGI. The CDR3 consists of 15 residues. V was trimmed by 0 bases and J by 2 bases, leaving 11 bases between them.